The 25 T cell receptor beta chains listed next were all sequenced from one sample in a study of early T cells in non-severe SARS-CoV-2 infection (TCRdb year 2021). Libraries were constructed by 5' RACE. The listed sequencing device is NextSeq 500. TCRdb reworked the public reads: Q25 trimming with fastp, MiXCR clone assembly, productive beta chains retained. Merged by CDR3 protein, the rows form single entries marked with the most common genes and DNA. Counted in this sample were some 30,000 distinct CDR3 sequences; about 4.5% of them appeared once. In total, the top ten clones hold just under 8% of the sample. Sequenced material: whole blood. The receptor set was obtained from an adult who was a healthcare worker with PCR-confirmed SARS-CoV-2 infection or an uninfected control (not recorded which).

In this sample, this clonotype turned up many times. The chain joins TRBV18 to TRBJ2-3; maybe TRBD2 (5 bases). CDR3 length: 14 amino acids. Germline V gene sequence: CDR1 KGHSH, CDR2 LQKENI. V was cut by 0 bases and J by 1 base, with 5 bases left in between. CDR3 sequence reads: CASSPPRGTDTQYF. The CDR3 DNA reads as TGTGCCAGCTCACCACCGAGGGGCACAGATACGCAGTATTTT.

This clonotype occurred many times. The chain employs TRBV6-2 or TRBV6-3 and TRBJ1-5; 7 nucleotides agree with TRBD1. CDR3 length equals 13 residues. Germline CDR1 reads MNHEY; CDR2 reads SVGEGT. V shed 4 bases and J 11 bases; nucleotides not matched to a gene: 8. Here the CDR3 DNA reads TGTGCCAGCAGTTCGCAGGGGGGCACGGCCCAGCATTTT. Its translation is CASSSQGGTAQHF.

The J gene is TRBJ2-1, the V gene TRBV19, with D tentatively TRBD1 (6 bases). The ends were cut back, 6 bases at V and 0 bases at J, with 18 bases in the middle. CDR1 and CDR2 from the germline V gene are LNHDA and SQIVND (reference sequence). There are 17 residues in the CDR3. The CDR3 reads CASRRRSGHPSYNEQFF. The CDR3 coding sequence is TGTGCCAGTAGACGCCGATCGGGACATCCCTCCTACAATGAGCAGTTCTTC.

In its sample, this clonotype was seen many times. CDR3 bases: TGTGCCAGCCTGTCCCAGTCGGGAAACACTGAAGCTTTCTTT. This sequence encodes CASLSQSGNTEAFF. The V gene is TRBV19, the J gene TRBJ1-1; D is uncertain. Germline V CDR1 and CDR2: LNHDA, SQIVND (reference sequence). The CDR3 extends over 14 amino acids. V shed 9 bases and J shed 2 bases, with 16 bases lying between them.

This clonotype was seen many times. The chain recombines TRBV6-5 with TRBJ1-1; TRBD1 is a possible D gene (6 bases). Germline CDR1 MNHEY, CDR2 SVGAGI. Trimming stripped 3 bases from V and 3 bases from J, with 11 bases between. This CDR3 comprises 14 residues. CDR3: CASSYTGSDTEAFF. The CDR3 DNA reads TGTGCCAGCAGTTATACAGGGTCGGACACTGAAGCTTTCTTT.

The CDR3 nucleotides are TGTGCCAGCAGCTTAGCAGAGACCGGGGAGCTGTTTTTT. Translated, it gives CASSLAETGELFF. This sequence joins TRBV7-9 and TRBJ2-2; D gene unclear. The CDR3 is 13 residues long. The V gene lost 0 bases and the J gene lost 5 bases, with 4 bases spanning the gap. The V gene's germline CDR1 is SEHNR and CDR2 FQNEAQ (reference sequence).

This clonotype has ten or more counts. The rearrangement uses TRBV7-9 and TRBJ1-5; D is perhaps TRBD1 (5 bases). The ends were cut back, 5 bases at V and 0 bases at J, with 14 bases in the middle. This CDR3 is 16 amino acids long. CDR1 and CDR2 (germline): SEHNR, FQNEAQ (reference sequence). In nucleotides, the CDR3 is TGTGCCAGCAGCGGGGACGGCACATATAGCAATCAGCCCCAGCATTTT. This sequence encodes CASSGDGTYSNQPQHF. The entire variable domain, with the rest obtained from reference TRBV7-9 and TRBJ1-5, is as follows: DTGVSQNPRHKITKRGQNVTFRCDPISEHNRLYWYRQTLGQGPEFLTYFQNEAQLEKSRLLSDRFSAERPKGSFSTLEIQRTEQGDSAMYLCASSGDGTYSNQPQHFGDGTRLSIL.

This clonotype was observed many times. V and J are TRBV7-8 and TRBJ1-5; tentatively, D is TRBD1 (6 bases). The CDR3 totals 15 residues. Germline values: CDR1 SGHVS, CDR2 FQNEAQ. Trimming cost V 5 bases and J 1 base, with 12 bases left between them. The CDR3 nucleotides are TGTGCCAGCAGCCCCTCCGGACAGAGCAATCAGCCCCAGCATTTT. It yields the protein CASSPSGQSNQPQHF.

This clonotype came up many times. The chain carries TRBV4-3 and TRBJ1-6; TRBD1 might be the D (6 bases). The length of the CDR3 is 15 residues. Germline CDR1 reads LGHNA; CDR2 reads YSLEER. The ends were cut back, 1 base at V and 6 bases at J, with 10 bases in the middle. CDR3 region: CASSQAGGVNSPLHF. The CDR3 DNA is TGCGCCAGCAGCCAAGCGGGGGGCGTTAATTCACCCCTCCACTTT.

This clonotype occurred a few times. The rearrangement joins TRBV20-1 to TRBJ2-7; 9 bases align to TRBD2. Losses at the gene ends were 3 bases for V and 4 bases for J; bases not matched to a gene: 4. CDR3 length: 13 amino acids. The V gene's germline CDR1 is DFQATT and CDR2 SNEGSKA (reference sequence). CDR3 sequence reads: CSASLAGGYEQYF. In DNA form, the CDR3 reads TGCAGTGCTAGTTTGGCGGGGGGGTACGAGCAGTACTTC.

This clonotype occurred many times. The CDR3 protein is CASSLDGTGINEKLFF. The CDR3 nucleotides are TGTGCCAGCAGCTTAGACGGGACAGGGATTAATGAAAAACTGTTTTTT. This sequence joins TRBV7-2 and TRBJ1-4; 9 positions agree with TRBD1. CDR1 and CDR2 from the germline V gene are SGHTA and FQGNSA. The CDR3 runs to 16 residues. V was pared by 1 base and J by 4 bases, with 4 bases of the junction left unmatched.

By share, this clonotype ranks as medium-sized. V and J are TRBV28 and TRBJ1-2, with unresolved D. The CDR3 runs to 14 residues. Trimming removed 2 bases from V and 7 bases from J, with 14 bases in between. CDR1 is MDHEN, CDR2 SYDVKM, per germline. The CDR3 reads CASSLTGGIGGYTF. In DNA form, the CDR3 reads TGTGCCAGCAGTTTAACTGGAGGCATAGGTGGCTACACCTTC.

This clonotype was counted many times. The chain has TRBV28 and TRBJ1-1, with D perhaps TRBD1 (6 bases). The CDR3 extends over 13 amino acids. Per germline, CDR1 MDHEN and CDR2 SYDVKM. V shed 7 bases and J shed 2 bases, with 11 bases lying between them. Written as DNA, the CDR3 is TGTGCCAGCATTGGGACACCCAACACTGAAGCTTTCTTT. Amino acids: CASIGTPNTEAFF.

Many counts were recorded for this clonotype. V usage is TRBV18 and J usage is TRBJ2-1, with D possibly matching TRBD2 (7 bases). CDR1 is KGHSH, CDR2 LQKENI, per germline. This CDR3 contains 15 residues. Trimming stripped 2 bases from V and 7 bases from J, with 15 bases between. CDR3 sequence (DNA): TGTGCCAGCTCACCAGGGGGGGCTTTAGAGAATGAGCAGTTCTTC. Translating gives CASSPGGALENEQFF.

Ten or more counts support this clonotype. This chain links TRBV20-1 with TRBJ1-1; D gene unclear. The V gene's germline CDR1 is DFQATT and CDR2 SNEGSKA (reference sequence). With 0 bases removed from V and 5 bases from J, the gap between germline ends came to 10 bases. The CDR3 consists of 13 residues. DNA for the CDR3: TGCAGTGCTAGAGACCGGGGAATGACTGAAGCTTTCTTT. Amino acids: CSARDRGMTEAFF.

The table lists this clonotype with many counts. The rearrangement joins TRBV18 to TRBJ1-1, with unresolved D. V lost 0 bases to trimming and J lost 5 bases, with 4 bases between them. Germline CDR1 is KGHSH and CDR2 is LQKENI. The CDR3 consists of 12 residues. CDR3 DNA sequence: TGTGCCAGCTCACCACCGAATACTGAAGCTTTCTTT. This codes for CASSPPNTEAFF.

Ten or more counts support this clonotype. This chain joins TRBV30 and TRBJ1-5, with no clear D. The CDR3 runs to 14 residues. The V gene's germline CDR1 is GTSNPN and CDR2 SVGIG (reference sequence). V was clipped by 0 bases and J by 0 bases, with 6 bases between them. The CDR3, as DNA: TGTGCCTGGAGTGTAGGGAATAGCAATCAGCCCCAGCATTTT. This encodes CAWSVGNSNQPQHF.

V and J are TRBV27 and TRBJ2-4; perhaps TRBD2 as D (6 bases). Per germline, CDR1 MNHEY and CDR2 SMNVEV (reference sequence). This CDR3 spans 14 amino acids. Trimming took off 0 bases at V and 8 bases at J, with 11 bases between the two ends. This CDR3 reads CASSLSGSGDIQYF. The CDR3 DNA reads as TGTGCCAGCAGTTTATCGGGGTCGGGGGACATTCAGTACTTC.

There are a few counts of this clonotype. The rearrangement links TRBV20-1 to TRBJ2-3, with 12 bases identical to TRBD2. Germline V gene sequence: CDR1 DFQATT, CDR2 SNEGSKA (reference sequence). Trimming removed 1 base from V and 7 bases from J; junction bases left unmatched: 12. The CDR3 sequence is 17 residues long. The CDR3 nucleotides are TGCAGTGCTAGAGCGCTATTAGGACTAGCGGGGTCGCATACGCAGTATTTT. This gives the protein CSARALLGLAGSHTQYF.

This clonotype was counted many times. This chain links TRBV28 with TRBJ2-7, with 8 nucleotides matching TRBD2. With 10 bases clipped from V and 0 bases from J, the junction kept 5 bases outside the gene matches. The CDR3 spans 13 residues. From germline, CDR1 is MDHEN and CDR2 SYDVKM. In nucleotides, the CDR3 is TGTGCCACCCGGGGGGGGAGCTCCTACGAGCAGTACTTC. Translating it yields CATRGGSSYEQYF. Using reference TRBV28 and TRBJ2-7 for the parts outside the CDR3, the full variable domain is DVKVTQSSRYLVKRTGEKVFLECVQDMDHENMFWYRQDPGLGLRLIYFSYDVKMKEKGDIPEGYSVSREKKERFSLILESASTNQTSMYLCATRGGSSYEQYFGPGTRLTVT.

This chain links TRBV4-1 with TRBJ2-3; 8 bases align to TRBD2. There are 16 residues in the CDR3. Germline loops: CDR1 MGHRA, CDR2 YSYEKL. With 2 bases clipped from V and 3 bases from J, the junction kept 7 bases outside the gene matches. Here the CDR3 reads CASSQTGTRGTDTQYF. The CDR3 DNA reads TGCGCCAGCAGCCAAACCGGGACTAGGGGGACAGATACGCAGTATTTT.

There are many counts of this clonotype. This sequence joins TRBV28 and TRBJ1-1; D might be TRBD1 (5 bases). This CDR3 comprises 12 residues. Germline-derived CDR1 and CDR2 are MDHEN and SYDVKM. V gave up 2 bases and J gave up 11 bases, with 12 bases separating them. CDR3 nucleotides: TGTGCCAGCAGTTTAGGGTCAGGGATGGCTTTCTTT. It translates to CASSLGSGMAFF.

This clonotype was detected many times. CDR3 protein: CASSHGTDTQYF. DNA of the CDR3: TGTGCCAGCAGCCACGGGACAGATACGCAGTATTTT. The chain uses TRBV28 and TRBJ2-3; no clear D gene. The CDR3 loop spans 12 amino acids. The V end was cut by 6 bases, the J end by 3 bases, with 7 bases between. CDR1 MDHEN and CDR2 SYDVKM come from the germline V gene.

The chain is built from TRBV15 and TRBJ2-3, with 8 bases identical to TRBD1. CDR1 LNHNV and CDR2 YYDKDF come from the germline V gene (reference sequence). V lost 0 bases and J lost 6; bases outside the gene matches: 5. The CDR3 loop spans 15 amino acids. This CDR3 reads CATSRDRQGFDTQYF. CDR3 DNA sequence: TGTGCCACCAGCAGAGATCGACAGGGGTTTGATACGCAGTATTTT.

The table lists this clonotype with many counts. The rearrangement links TRBV11-3 to TRBJ2-7; the match to TRBD2 covers 9 bases. V lost 1 base to trimming and J lost 3 bases; unmatched junction nucleotides: 4. The CDR3 covers 15 residues. The germline gives CDR1 SGHNT, CDR2 YENEEA. Here the CDR3 DNA reads TGTGCCAGCAGCTTAGTAGCGGGGGCTTTCTACGAGCAGTACTTC. The encoded protein is CASSLVAGAFYEQYF.